The entry below gives a single T cell receptor beta chain sequence along with its context. This sample was taken from a study of blood T cell repertoires in COVID-19. The CDR3 has 13 residues. Germline V gene data show CDR1 as MNHNY and CDR2 as SVGAGI (reference sequence). Unmatched junction bases numbered 5, after V lost 5 bases and J lost 4 bases. Assay used: immunoSEQ multiplex PCR; TCRdb lists only in-frame clones, some missing. In the table there are around 100,000 clones, around 89% of which are singletons. The sequence was collected from a woman between 45 and 65 years old with acute or convalescent COVID-19. The gene calls are TRBV6-6 and TRBJ2-7; 7 positions match TRBD1. Sequencing was performed on peripheral blood. The CDR3 spells CASSHRTGYEQYF. CDR3 in DNA: TGTGCCAGCAGTCACAGGACAGGTTACGAGCAGTACTTC.